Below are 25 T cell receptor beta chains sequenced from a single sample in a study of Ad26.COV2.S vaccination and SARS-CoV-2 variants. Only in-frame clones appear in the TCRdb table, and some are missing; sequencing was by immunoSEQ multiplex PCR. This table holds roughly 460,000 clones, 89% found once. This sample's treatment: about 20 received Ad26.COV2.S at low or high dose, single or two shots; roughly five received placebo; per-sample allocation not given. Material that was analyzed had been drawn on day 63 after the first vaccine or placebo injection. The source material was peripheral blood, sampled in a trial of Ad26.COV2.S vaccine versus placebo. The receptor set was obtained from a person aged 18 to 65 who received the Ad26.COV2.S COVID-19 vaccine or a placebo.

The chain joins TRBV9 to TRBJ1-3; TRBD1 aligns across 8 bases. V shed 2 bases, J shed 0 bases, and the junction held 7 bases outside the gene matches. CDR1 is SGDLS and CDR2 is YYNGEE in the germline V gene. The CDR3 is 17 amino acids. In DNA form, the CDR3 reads TGTGCCAGCAGCGTGATGGACAGGGACCTCTCTGGAAACACCATATATTTT. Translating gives CASSVMDRDLSGNTIYF.

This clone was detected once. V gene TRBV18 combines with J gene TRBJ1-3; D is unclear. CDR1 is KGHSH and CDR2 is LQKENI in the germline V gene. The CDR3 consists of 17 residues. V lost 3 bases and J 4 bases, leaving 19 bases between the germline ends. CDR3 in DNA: TGTGCCAGCTCACCGAATACTGTGCGGGCCGCAGGAAACACCATATATTTT. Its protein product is CASSPNTVRAAGNTIYF.

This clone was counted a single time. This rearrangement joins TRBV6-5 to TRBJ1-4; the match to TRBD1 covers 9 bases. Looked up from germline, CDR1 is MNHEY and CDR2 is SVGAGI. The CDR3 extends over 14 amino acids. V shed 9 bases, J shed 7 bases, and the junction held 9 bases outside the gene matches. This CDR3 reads CARGQGGIGEKLFF. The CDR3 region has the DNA TGTGCCAGGGGACAGGGAGGGATAGGTGAAAAACTGTTTTTT.

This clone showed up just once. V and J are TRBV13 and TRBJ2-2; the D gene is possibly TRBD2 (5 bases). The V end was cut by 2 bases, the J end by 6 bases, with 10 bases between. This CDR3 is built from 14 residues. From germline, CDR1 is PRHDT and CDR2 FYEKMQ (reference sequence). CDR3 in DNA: TGTGCCAGCAGCTTATTTAGCGCTCCCGGGGAGCTGTTTTTT. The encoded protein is CASSLFSAPGELFF.

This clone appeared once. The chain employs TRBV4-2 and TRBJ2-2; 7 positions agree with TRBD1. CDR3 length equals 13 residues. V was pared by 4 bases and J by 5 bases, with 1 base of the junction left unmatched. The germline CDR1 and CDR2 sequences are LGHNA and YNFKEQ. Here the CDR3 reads CASSRQGTGELFF. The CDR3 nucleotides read TGTGCCAGCAGCCGACAGGGTACCGGGGAGCTGTTTTTT.

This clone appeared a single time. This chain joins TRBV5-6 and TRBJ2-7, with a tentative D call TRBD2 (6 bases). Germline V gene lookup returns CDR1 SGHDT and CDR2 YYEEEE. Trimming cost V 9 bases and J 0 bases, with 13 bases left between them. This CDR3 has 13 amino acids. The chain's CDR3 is CATSRAGSYEQYF. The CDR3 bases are TGTGCCACATCTCGAGCGGGCTCCTACGAGCAGTACTTC.

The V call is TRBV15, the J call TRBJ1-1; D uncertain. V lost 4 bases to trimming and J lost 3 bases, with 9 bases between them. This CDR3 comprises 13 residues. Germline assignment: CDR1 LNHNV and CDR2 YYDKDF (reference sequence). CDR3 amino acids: CATSTRRDTEAFF. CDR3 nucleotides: TGTGCCACCAGCACGAGAAGGGACACTGAAGCTTTCTTT.

This CDR3 reads CASSRVTSGRSDEQFF. In nucleotides, the CDR3 is TGTGCCAGCAGCCGGGTGACTAGCGGGAGGTCTGATGAGCAGTTCTTC. The chain carries TRBV7-2 and TRBJ2-1; TRBD2 matches at 13 bases. Per germline, CDR1 SGHTA and CDR2 FQGNSA. This CDR3 comprises 16 residues. The J segment lost 8 bases and the V segment lost 5 bases, leaving 9 bases of the junction unmatched. Full variable domain (outside the CDR3, taken from reference TRBV7-2 and TRBJ2-1): GAGVSQSPSNKVTEKGKDVELRCDPISGHTALYWYRQSLGQGLEFLIYFQGNSAPDKSGLPSDRFSAERTGGSVSTLTIQRTQQEDSAVYLCASSRVTSGRSDEQFFGPGTRLTVL.

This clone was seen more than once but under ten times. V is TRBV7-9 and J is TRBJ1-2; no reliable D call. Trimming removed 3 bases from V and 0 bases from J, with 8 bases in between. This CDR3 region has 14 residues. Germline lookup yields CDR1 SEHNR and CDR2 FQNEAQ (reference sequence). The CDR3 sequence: CASSLGIPNYGYTF. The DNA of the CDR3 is TGTGCCAGCAGCTTGGGGATCCCTAACTATGGCTACACCTTC.

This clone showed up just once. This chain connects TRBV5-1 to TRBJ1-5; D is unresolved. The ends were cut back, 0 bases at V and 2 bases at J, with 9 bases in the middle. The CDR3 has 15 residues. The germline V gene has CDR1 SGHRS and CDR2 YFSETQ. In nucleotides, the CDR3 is TGCGCCAGCAGCTTGGCCGGGATTCGCAATCAGCCCCAGCATTTT. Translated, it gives CASSLAGIRNQPQHF.

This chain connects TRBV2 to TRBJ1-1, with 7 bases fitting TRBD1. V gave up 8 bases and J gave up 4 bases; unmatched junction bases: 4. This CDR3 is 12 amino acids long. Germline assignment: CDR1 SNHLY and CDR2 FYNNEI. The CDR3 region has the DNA TGTGCCAGCCAGGGGGGATTCACTGAAGCTTTCTTT. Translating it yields CASQGGFTEAFF.

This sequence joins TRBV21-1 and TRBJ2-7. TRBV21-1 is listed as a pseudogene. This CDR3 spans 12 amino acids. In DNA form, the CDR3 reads TGTGCCAGCAGCAAAGAACTGGAAGAGCAGTACTTC. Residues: CASSKELEEQYF.

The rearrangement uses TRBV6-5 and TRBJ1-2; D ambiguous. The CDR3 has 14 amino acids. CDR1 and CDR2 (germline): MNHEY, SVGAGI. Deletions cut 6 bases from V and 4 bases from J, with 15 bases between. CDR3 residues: CASSPGPGSYGYTF. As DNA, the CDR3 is TGTGCCAGCAGCCCCGGGCCGGGGTCCTATGGCTACACCTTC.

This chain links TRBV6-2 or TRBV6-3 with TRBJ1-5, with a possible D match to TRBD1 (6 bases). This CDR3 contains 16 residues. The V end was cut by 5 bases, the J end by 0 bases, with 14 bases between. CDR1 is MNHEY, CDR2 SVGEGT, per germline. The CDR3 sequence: CASSDGQYYSNQPQHF. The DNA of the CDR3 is TGTGCCAGCAGTGATGGACAGTATTATAGCAATCAGCCCCAGCATTTT.

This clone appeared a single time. This chain's CDR3 is CASSHSLLETDTQYF. CDR3 nucleotide sequence: TGTGCCAGCAGCCATAGTCTCCTGGAAACCGATACGCAGTATTTT. The chain combines TRBV3-1 (or the pseudogene TRBV3-2) with TRBJ2-3; no reliable D call. V lost 3 bases and J lost 6, with 16 bases in between. Germline V gene data show CDR1 as LGHDT and CDR2 as YNNKEL (reference sequence). CDR3 length: 15 amino acids.

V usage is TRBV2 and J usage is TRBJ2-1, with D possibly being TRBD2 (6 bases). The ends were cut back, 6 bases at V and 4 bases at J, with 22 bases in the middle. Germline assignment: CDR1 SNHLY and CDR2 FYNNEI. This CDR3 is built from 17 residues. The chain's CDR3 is CASSPGWGDQQYNEQFF. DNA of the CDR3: TGTGCCAGCAGCCCGGGTTGGGGGGACCAACAATACAATGAGCAGTTCTTC.

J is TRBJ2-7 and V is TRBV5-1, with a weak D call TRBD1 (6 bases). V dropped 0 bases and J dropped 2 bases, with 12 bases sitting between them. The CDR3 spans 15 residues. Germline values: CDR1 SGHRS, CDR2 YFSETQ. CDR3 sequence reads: CASSLAQGLAYEQYF. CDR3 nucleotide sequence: TGCGCCAGCAGCTTGGCACAGGGCCTTGCCTACGAGCAGTACTTC.

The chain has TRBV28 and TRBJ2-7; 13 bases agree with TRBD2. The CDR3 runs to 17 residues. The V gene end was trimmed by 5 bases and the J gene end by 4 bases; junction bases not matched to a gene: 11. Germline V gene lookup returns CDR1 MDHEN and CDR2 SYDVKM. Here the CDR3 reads CASSLNRLAGGRYEQYF. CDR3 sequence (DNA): TGTGCCAGCAGTCTCAACCGACTAGCGGGAGGCAGGTACGAGCAGTACTTC. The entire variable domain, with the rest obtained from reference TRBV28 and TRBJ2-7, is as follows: DVKVTQSSRYLVKRTGEKVFLECVQDMDHENMFWYRQDPGLGLRLIYFSYDVKMKEKGDIPEGYSVSREKKERFSLILESASTNQTSMYLCASSLNRLAGGRYEQYFGPGTRLTVT.

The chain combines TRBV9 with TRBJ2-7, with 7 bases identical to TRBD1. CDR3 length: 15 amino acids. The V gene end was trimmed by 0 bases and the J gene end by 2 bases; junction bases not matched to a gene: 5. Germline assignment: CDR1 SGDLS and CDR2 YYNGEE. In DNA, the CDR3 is TGTGCCAGCAGCGTAGGTAGCGACAGGGCCTACGAGCAGTACTTC. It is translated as CASSVGSDRAYEQYF.

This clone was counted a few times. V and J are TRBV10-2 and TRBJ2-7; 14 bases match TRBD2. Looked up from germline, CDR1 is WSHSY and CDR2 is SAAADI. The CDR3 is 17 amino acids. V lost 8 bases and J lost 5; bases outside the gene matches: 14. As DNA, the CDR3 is TGCGCCAGCCTAACCGGGACTAGCGGGAGTCTGCTCCACGAGCAGTACTTC. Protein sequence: CASLTGTSGSLLHEQYF.

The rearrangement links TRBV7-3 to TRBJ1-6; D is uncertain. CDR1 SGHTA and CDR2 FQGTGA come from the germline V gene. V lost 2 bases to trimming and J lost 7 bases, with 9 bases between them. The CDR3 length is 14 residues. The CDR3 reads CASSLGLGNSPLHF. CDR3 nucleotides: TGTGCCAGCAGCTTAGGGTTGGGAAATTCACCCCTCCACTTT.

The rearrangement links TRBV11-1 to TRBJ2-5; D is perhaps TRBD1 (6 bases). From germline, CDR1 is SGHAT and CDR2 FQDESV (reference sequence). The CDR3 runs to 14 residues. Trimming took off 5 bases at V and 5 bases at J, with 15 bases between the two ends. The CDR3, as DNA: TGTGCCAGCAGCCCACAGGGTACGAGGGAGACCCAGTACTTC. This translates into CASSPQGTRETQYF.

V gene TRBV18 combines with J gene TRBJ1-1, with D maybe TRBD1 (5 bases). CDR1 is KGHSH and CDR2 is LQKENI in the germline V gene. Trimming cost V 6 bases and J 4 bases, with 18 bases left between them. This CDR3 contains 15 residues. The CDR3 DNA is TGTGCCAGCTCCCAACCGGGGACCCGGGGCACTGAAGCTTTCTTT. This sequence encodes CASSQPGTRGTEAFF.

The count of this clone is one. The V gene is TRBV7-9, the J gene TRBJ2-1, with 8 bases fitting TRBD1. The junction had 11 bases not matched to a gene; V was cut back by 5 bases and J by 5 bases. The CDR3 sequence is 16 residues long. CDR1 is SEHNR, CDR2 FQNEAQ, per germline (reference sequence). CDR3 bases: TGTGCCAGCAGCAAACGGACAGGGCTTATAAACAATGAGCAGTTCTTC. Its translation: CASSKRTGLINNEQFF.

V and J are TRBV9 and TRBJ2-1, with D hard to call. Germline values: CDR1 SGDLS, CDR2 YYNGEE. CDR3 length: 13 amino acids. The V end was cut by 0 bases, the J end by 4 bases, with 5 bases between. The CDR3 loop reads CASSVGSYNEQFF. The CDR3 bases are TGTGCCAGCAGCGTAGGCAGTTACAATGAGCAGTTCTTC.